This TCR beta chain was retrieved from a study of neurological immune-mediated disorders. Unsorted libraries were generated from 2 million PBMCs held at -80 degrees C. Germline CDR1 and CDR2: SSHAT and FNYEAQ (reference sequence). The CDR3 extends over 15 amino acids. 5'RACE with 10-nucleotide random UMIs produced the cDNA. One entry per CDR3 protein, called by TCRdb with MiXCR from the 5' RACE reads. The data hold roughly 47,000 distinct CDR3 sequences, with approximately 4.5% observed a single time. This clonotype occurred many times. No antigen is known for it. A junction boundary mismatches the germline segment, possibly from a read error. Study-level results: Falling below healthy controls, multiple sclerosis showed the least TCR clonal expansion, while HTLV-1-associated myelopathy showed the most.

The sequence derives from a woman aged 55-69 years with multiple sclerosis. J is TRBJ2-2 and V is TRBV7-7; D unresolved. The sequencing input was PBMCs. The CDR3 DNA is TGTGCTAGCAGCTTATATGGGTACAGCGCCGGGGAGCTGTTTTTT. This codes for CASSLYGYSAGELFF.